These T cell receptor beta chains were read from a single sample in a study of beta chain features in type 1 diabetes. Generated by immunoSEQ multiplex PCR, the TCRdb table keeps only in-frame clones and is missing some. This sample yields under 300,000 clones, of which under 20% are seen a single time; 0.08% to 0.095% belongs to the top ten. The sequenced material came from naive CD4+ T cells from blood. The receptor source for this set is a man aged 30 to 39 with type 1 diabetes. Both conserved end residues are trimmed from each CDR3.

J gene,V gene,CDR3 protein
TRBJ1-1,TRBV10-3,AIRMTGLTEAF
TRBJ2-3,TRBV7-9,ARKSLGEDTDTQY
TRBJ2-7,TRBV4-1,ASSQDANYAISRQY
TRBJ2-2,TRBV9,ASRVAVNTGELF
TRBJ1-1,TRBV29-1,SVQGAEAF
TRBJ2-4,TRBV28,ATAGGGTTKNIQY
TRBJ1-2,TRBV9,ASSVVGFDT
TRBJ2-7,TRBV18,ASSPLGTGNRDYEQY
TRBJ1-2,TRBV29-1,SVEETGRPYGYT
TRBJ1-5,TRBV30,AWGSGERSNQPQH